This T cell receptor beta chain was identified during a study of radiation and T cells in renal cell carcinoma. Study-wide points: Top tumor clonotypes rose in blood 2 weeks post-radiation, then contracted.

In the case of this clone: The antigen remains undetermined.

Data came from immunoSEQ multiplex PCR; TCRdb stores just in-frame clones and leaves some out. The table lists about 170,000 clones, about 88% of them singletons. Time point: blood 4 weeks post-SBRT, at nephrectomy. Treatment here: 15 Gy SBRT to primary tumor, nephrectomy 4 weeks later. Nephrectomy followed 15 Gy stereotactic body radiation by 4 weeks. Serial blood draws occurred at baseline and 2 and 4 weeks post-SBRT. Clear cell pathology was present in this patient's renal cell carcinoma. This CDR3 is 14 amino acids long. The germline V and J ends were trimmed by 0 bases and 2 bases, with 8 bases remaining between them. The V gene's germline CDR1 is MNHNY and CDR2 SVGAGI (reference sequence).

The material sequenced was blood, taken from a patient whose treatment included radiotherapy and nephrectomy. The chain uses TRBV6-6 and TRBJ2-7; possibly TRBD1 for D (5 bases). The TCR comes from a woman aged 45-59 years with renal cell carcinoma. DNA of the CDR3: TGTGCCAGCAGTTACTCGTCAGGGACCTACGAGCAGTACTTC. Translation gives CASSYSSGTYEQYF.